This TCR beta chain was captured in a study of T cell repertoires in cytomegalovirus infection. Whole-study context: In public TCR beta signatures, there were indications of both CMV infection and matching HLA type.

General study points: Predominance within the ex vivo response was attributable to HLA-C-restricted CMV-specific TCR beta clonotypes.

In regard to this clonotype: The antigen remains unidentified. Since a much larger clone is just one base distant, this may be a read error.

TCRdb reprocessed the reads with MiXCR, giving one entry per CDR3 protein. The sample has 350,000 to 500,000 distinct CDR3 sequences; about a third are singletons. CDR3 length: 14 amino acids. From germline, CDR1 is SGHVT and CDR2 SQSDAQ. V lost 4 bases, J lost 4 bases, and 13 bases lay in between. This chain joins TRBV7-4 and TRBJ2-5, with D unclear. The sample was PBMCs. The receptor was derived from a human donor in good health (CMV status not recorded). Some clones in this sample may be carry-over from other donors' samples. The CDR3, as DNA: TGTGCCAGCAGCTCTACAGATTTCCGAGAGACCCAGTACTTC. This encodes CASSSTDFRETQYF.